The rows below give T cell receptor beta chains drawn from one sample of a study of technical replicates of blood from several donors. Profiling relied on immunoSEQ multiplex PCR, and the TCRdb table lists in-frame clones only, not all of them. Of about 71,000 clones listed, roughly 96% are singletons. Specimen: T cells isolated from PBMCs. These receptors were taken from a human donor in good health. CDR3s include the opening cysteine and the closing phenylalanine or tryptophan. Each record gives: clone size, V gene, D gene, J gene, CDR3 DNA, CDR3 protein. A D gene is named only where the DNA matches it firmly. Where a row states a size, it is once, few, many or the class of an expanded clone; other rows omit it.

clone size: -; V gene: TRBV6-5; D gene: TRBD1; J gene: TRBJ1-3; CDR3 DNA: TGTGCCGCTTCGACAGGGGAGAGGGGAAACACCATATATTTT; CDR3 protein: CAASTGERGNTIYF
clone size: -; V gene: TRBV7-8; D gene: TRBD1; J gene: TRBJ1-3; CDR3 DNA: TGTGCCAGCAGCTTAGTCGGACAGGCTGGAAACACCATATATTTT; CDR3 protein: CASSLVGQAGNTIYF
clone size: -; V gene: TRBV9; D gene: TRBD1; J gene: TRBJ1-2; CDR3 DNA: TGTGCCAGCAGCAGACCTACAGGGGTGAGCTATGGCTACACCTTC; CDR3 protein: CASSRPTGVSYGYTF
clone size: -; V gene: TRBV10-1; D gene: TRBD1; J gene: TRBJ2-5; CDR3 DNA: TGCGCCAGCAGTGAGGATAAGGGGACAGGGGAGACCCAGTACTTC; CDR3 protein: CASSEDKGTGETQYF
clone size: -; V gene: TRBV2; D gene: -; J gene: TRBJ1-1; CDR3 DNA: TGTGCCAGCAGATGGGGGGGCACTGAAGCTTTCTTT; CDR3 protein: CASRWGGTEAFF
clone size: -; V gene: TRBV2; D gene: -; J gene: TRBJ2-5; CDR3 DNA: TGTGCCAGCAGTGAGCGAGGAGGGGAGACCCAGTACTTC; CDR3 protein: CASSERGGETQYF
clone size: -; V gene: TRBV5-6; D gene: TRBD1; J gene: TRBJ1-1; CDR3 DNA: TGTGCCAGCAGCTTGGTAACGGGACAGGGGGCGGTGAACACTGAAGCTTTCTTT; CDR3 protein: CASSLVTGQGAVNTEAFF
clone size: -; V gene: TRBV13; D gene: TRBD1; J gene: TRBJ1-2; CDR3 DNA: TGTGCCAGCAGCTTTGGGACAGGGGCCGGAGGCTACACCTTC; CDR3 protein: CASSFGTGAGGYTF
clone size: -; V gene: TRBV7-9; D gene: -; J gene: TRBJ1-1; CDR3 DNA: TGTGCCAGCAGCCACCCGGGAGGCCGGGGAGCTTTCTTT; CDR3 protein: CASSHPGGRGAFF
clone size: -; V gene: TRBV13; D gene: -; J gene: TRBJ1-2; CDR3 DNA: TGTGCCAGCAGCCCGCGGTACGGCTATGGCTACACCTTC; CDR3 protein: CASSPRYGYGYTF
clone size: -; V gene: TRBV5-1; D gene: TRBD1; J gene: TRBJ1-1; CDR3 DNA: TGCGCCAGTCGACAGGGAAGAGCAGACGCTGAAGCTTTCTTT; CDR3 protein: CASRQGRADAEAFF
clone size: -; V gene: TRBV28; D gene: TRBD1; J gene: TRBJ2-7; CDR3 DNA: TGTGCCAGCAGTACCCTCGGACAGGGCAACTACGAGCAGTACTTC; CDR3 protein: CASSTLGQGNYEQYF
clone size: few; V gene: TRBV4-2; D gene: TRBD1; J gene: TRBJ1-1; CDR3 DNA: TGTGCCAGCAGCCAACAAGACAGGGGAAAGACTGAAGCTTTCTTT; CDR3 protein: CASSQQDRGKTEAFF
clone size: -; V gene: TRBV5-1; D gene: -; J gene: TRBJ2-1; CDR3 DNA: TGCGCCAGCAGAGCAAATTGGAGTCAGTACAATGAGCAGTTCTTC; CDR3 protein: CASRANWSQYNEQFF
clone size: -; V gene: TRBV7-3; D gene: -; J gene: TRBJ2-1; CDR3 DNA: TGTGCCAGCAGCCCCAGGGGCTACAATGAGCAGTTCTTC; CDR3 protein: CASSPRGYNEQFF
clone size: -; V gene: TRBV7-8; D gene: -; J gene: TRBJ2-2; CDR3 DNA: TGTGCCAGCACCCTGGCGGCCTTAAACACCGGGGAGCTGTTTTTT; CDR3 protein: CASTLAALNTGELFF
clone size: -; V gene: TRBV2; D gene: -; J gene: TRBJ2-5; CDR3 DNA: TGTGCCAGCAGTGACAGAGCGTTTAAAGAGACCCAGTACTTC; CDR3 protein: CASSDRAFKETQYF
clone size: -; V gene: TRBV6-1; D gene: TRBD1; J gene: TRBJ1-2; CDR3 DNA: TGTGCCAGCAATCCAAACAGGGGTCCCGTCTATGGCTACACCTTC; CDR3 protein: CASNPNRGPVYGYTF
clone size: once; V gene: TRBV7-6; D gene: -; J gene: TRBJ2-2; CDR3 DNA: TGTGCCAGCAGCTTACCTCCGGGGGTTGGCGGGGAGCTGTTTTTT; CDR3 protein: CASSLPPGVGGELFF
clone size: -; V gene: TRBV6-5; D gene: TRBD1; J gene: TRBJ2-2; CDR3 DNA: TGTGCCAGTAAGGGACAGAAGAACACCGGGGAGCTGTTTTTT; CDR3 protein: CASKGQKNTGELFF
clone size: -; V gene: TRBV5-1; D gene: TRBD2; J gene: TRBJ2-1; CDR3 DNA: TGCGCCAGCAGCTTGGCTAGCGGGTATGAGCAGTTCTTC; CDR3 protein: CASSLASGYEQFF
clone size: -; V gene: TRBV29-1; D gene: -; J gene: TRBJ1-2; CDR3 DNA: TGCAGCGTTGAAGACAGGGGCCCCCCCTATGGCTACACCTTC; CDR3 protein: CSVEDRGPPYGYTF
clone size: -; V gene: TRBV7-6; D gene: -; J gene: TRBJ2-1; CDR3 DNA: TGTGCCAGCAGCCCGGGTGCGCAGTGGAACCCCTACAATGAGCAGTTCTTC; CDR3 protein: CASSPGAQWNPYNEQFF
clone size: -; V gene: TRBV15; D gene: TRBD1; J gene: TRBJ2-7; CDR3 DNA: TGTGCCACCAGCTCCCCCGGGACAGGGGCTTTCTACGAGCAGTACTTC; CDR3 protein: CATSSPGTGAFYEQYF
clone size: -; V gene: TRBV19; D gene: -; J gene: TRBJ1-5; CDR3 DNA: TGTGCCAGTACCCTGACAGAGCCGATTAGCAATCAGCCCCAGCATTTT; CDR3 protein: CASTLTEPISNQPQHF
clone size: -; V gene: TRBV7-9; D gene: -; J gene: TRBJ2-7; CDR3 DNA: TGTGCCAGCAGCCCCGCCCCTGGCGGCTACGAGCAGTACTTC; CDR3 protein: CASSPAPGGYEQYF
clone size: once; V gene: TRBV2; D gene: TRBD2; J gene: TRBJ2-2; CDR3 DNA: TGTGCCAGCAGTACGCGTTGGCGGGGGACCACCGGGGAGCTGTTTTTT; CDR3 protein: CASSTRWRGTTGELFF
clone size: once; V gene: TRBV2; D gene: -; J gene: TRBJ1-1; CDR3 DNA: TGTGCCAGCAGGGGGGAGGGGATGAACACTGAAGCTTTCTTT; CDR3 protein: CASRGEGMNTEAFF
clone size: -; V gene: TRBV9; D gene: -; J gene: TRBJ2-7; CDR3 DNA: TGTGCCAGCAGCGCCTCCGGGGAGGCTCCCTACGAGCAGTACTTC; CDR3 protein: CASSASGEAPYEQYF
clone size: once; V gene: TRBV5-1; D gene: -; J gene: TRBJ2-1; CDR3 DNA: TGCGCCAGCAGGGGCAGGTATGGTGAGCAGTTCTTC; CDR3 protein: CASRGRYGEQFF
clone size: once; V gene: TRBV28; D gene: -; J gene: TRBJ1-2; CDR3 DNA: TGTGCCTCCGTCTCGAGGCACAACTATGGCTACACCTTC; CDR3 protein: CASVSRHNYGYTF
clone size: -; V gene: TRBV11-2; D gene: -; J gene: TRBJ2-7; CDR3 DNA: TGTGCCAGCAGCTTAGGGGTCACAGGGAACTACGAGCAGTACTTC; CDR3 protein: CASSLGVTGNYEQYF
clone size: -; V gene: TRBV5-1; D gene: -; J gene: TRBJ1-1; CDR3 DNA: TGCGCCAGCAGCTTGGTGGCTGACACTGAAGCTTTCTTT; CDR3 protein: CASSLVADTEAFF
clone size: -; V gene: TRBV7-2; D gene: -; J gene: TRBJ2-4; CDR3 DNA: TGTGCCAGCAGCCCCAGGACAGCCTCAAACATTCAGTACTTC; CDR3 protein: CASSPRTASNIQYF
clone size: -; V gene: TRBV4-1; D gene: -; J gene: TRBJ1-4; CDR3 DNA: TGCGCCAGCAGCCGGCTGGGACTCTCGGTAGAGAAACTGTTTTTT; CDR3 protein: CASSRLGLSVEKLFF
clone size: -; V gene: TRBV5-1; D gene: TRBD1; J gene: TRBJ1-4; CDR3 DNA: TGCGCCAGCTCAGCCGGGACAGGGGAAGAAAAACTGTTTTTT; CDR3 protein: CASSAGTGEEKLFF
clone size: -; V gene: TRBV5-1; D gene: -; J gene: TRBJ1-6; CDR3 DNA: TGCGCCAGCAGCACCCTTGCGGCAGGGTCAAATTCACCCCTCCACTTT; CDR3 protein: CASSTLAAGSNSPLHF
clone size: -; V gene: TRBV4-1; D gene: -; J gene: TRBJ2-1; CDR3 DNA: TGCGCCAGCAGCCAAAGGTCAGGGAAACTGTCCTACAATGAGCAGTTCTTC; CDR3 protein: CASSQRSGKLSYNEQFF
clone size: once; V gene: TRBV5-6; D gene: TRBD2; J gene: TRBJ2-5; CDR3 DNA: TGTGCCAGCAGCCATGGGGGGGAAGGGGCCCAGTACTTC; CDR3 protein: CASSHGGEGAQYF
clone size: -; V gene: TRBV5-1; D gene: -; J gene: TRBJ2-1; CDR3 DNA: TGCGCCAGCAGCTTCCAGGGATTCTCCTACAATGAGCAGTTCTTC; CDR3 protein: CASSFQGFSYNEQFF
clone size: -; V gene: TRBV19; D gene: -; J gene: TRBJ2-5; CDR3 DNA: TGTGCCAGTAGTTCCCGGGACACCTTTCCGCAAGAGACCCAGTACTTC; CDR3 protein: CASSSRDTFPQETQYF
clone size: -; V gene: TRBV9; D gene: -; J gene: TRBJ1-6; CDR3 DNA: TGTGCCAGCAGCGAAACAGGGACTAATTCACCCCTCCACTTT; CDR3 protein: CASSETGTNSPLHF
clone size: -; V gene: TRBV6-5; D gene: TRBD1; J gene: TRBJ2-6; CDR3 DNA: TGTGCCAGCAGTTCTTCAGGGGGCGCGGCCAACGTCCTGACTTTC; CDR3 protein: CASSSSGGAANVLTF
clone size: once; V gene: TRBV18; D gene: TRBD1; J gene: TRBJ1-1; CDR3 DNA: TGTGCCAGCTCACCTCCGGGACAGGGAGGGGGAATGAACACTGAAGCTTTCTTT; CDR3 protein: CASSPPGQGGGMNTEAFF
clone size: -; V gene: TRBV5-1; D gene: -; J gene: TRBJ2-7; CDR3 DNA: TGCGCCAGCAGCTTGACGGGGGACCAGCAGTACTTC; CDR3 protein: CASSLTGDQQYF
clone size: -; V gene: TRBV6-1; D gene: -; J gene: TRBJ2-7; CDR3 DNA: TGTGCCAGCAGTATATACAGGGATACCTACGAGCAGTACTTC; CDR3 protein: CASSIYRDTYEQYF
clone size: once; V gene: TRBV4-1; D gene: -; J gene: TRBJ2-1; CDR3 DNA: TGCGCCAGCAGCCAAGATATAGCGCGGCAAACTGACAATGAGCAGTTCTTC; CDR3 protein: CASSQDIARQTDNEQFF
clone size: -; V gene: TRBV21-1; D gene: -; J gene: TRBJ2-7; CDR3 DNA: TGTGCCAGCAGAGGGCGGGGGGGCACACTAACACAAAGCTCCTACGAGCAGTACTTC; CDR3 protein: CASRGRGGTLTQSSYEQYF
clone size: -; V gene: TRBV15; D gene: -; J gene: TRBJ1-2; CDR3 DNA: TGTGCCACCAGCAGTGAACCGACAGCTAACTATGGCTACACCTTC; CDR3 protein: CATSSEPTANYGYTF
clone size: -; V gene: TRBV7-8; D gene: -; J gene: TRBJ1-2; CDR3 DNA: TGTGCCAGCAGCTTAGGGACAGAAAACTATGGCTACACCTTC; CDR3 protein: CASSLGTENYGYTF
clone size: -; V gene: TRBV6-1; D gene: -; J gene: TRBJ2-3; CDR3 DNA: TGTGCCAGCAGGCAACGGACTACCAGCACAGATACGCAGTATTTT; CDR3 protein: CASRQRTTSTDTQYF
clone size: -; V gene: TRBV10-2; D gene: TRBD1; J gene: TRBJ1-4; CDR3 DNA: TGCGCCAGCAGTGACCCGACAGGGAATACAACTAATGAAAAACTGTTTTTT; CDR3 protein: CASSDPTGNTTNEKLFF
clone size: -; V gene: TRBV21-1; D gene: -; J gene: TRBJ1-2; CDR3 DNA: TGTGCCAGCAGCTTGAGACAGGTCGGGTTAACTAACTATGGCTACACCTTC; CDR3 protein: CASSLRQVGLTNYGYTF
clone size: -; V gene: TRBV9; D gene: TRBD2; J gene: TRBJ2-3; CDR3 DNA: TGTGCCAGCAGCGTAGTCGGGGGGGGAATCACAGATACGCAGTATTTT; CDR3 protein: CASSVVGGGITDTQYF
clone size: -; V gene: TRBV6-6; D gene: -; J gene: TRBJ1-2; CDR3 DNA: TGTGCCAGCAGCACATATGGCTACACCTTC; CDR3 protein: CASSTYGYTF
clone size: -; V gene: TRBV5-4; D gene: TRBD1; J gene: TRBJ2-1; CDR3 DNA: TGTGCCAGCAGCCTCTTAGACAGGGACAATGAGCAGTTCTTC; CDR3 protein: CASSLLDRDNEQFF
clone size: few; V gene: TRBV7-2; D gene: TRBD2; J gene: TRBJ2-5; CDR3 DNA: TGTGCCAGCAGCTCCAGACTAGCGGGGGGTCCGCCAGAGACCCAGTACTTC; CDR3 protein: CASSSRLAGGPPETQYF